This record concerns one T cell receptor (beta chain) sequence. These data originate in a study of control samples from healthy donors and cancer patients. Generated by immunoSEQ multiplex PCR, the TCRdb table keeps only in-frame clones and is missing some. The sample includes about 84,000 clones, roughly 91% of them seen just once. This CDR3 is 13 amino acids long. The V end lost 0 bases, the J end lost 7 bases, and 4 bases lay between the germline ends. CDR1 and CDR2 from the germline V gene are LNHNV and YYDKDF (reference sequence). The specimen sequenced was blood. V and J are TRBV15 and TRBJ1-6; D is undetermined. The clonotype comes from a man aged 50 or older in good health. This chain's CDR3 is CATSRERNSPLHF. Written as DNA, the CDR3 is TGTGCCACCAGCAGAGAACGGAATTCACCCCTCCACTTT.